The 19 T cell receptor beta chains reported below all come from one sample, sequenced in a study of long-term antiretroviral therapy in people with HIV. This was the immunoSEQ v3.0 assay at survey level. TCRdb keeps only in-frame clones here, not all; method: immunoSEQ multiplex PCR. The table records under 30,000 clones, approximately 85% of them present only once. Sequenced material: unsorted PBMCs, taken 3 years after starting antiretroviral therapy. The receptors were sampled from a man aged 40-55 years with HIV.

This chain joins TRBV27 and TRBJ1-1, with 9 bases matching TRBD1. Per germline, CDR1 MNHEY and CDR2 SMNVEV (reference sequence). V shed 3 bases and J 4 bases; nucleotides not matched to a gene: 3. CDR3 size: 14 residues. The CDR3 sequence: CASSLGQGSTEAFF. The CDR3 nucleotides read TGTGCCAGCAGTTTGGGACAGGGAAGCACTGAAGCTTTCTTT.

The V call is TRBV25-1, the J call TRBJ2-3; TRBD1 agrees at 12 bases. Trimming cost V 3 bases and J 6 bases; bases outside gene matches: 7. Germline values: CDR1 MGHDK, CDR2 SYGVNS. The CDR3 runs 16 residues. CDR3 bases: TGTGCCAGCAGTGAGGCCGGGACAGGGGGCTTGGATACGCAGTATTTT. Its protein product is CASSEAGTGGLDTQYF.

The J gene is TRBJ2-3, the V gene TRBV10-1; maybe TRBD1 (5 bases). The length of the CDR3 is 14 residues. The germline CDR1 and CDR2 sequences are WNHNN and SYGVQD (reference sequence). V shed 0 bases and J shed 3 bases, with 7 bases lying between them. CDR3 protein: CASSESGETDTQYF. CDR3 in DNA: TGCGCCAGCAGTGAGTCAGGGGAAACAGATACGCAGTATTTT.

CDR3: CASSEGLAGGYEQYF. The DNA for the CDR3 is TGCGCCAGCAGCGAGGGACTAGCAGGGGGATACGAGCAGTACTTC. The genes are TRBV5-1 and TRBJ2-7; 9 bases map to TRBD2. J was trimmed by 4 bases and V by 4 bases; bases with no gene match: 9. CDR1 and CDR2 (germline): SGHRS, YFSETQ. The length of the CDR3 is 15 residues.

The rearrangement links TRBV7-3 to TRBJ1-2; 7 bases fit TRBD1. With 2 bases clipped from V and 6 bases from J, the junction kept 9 bases outside the gene matches. Germline V gene lookup returns CDR1 SGHTA and CDR2 FQGTGA. CDR3 length equals 15 residues. CDR3: CASSLGTVRGHGYTF. Written as DNA, the CDR3 is TGTGCCAGCAGCTTAGGGACAGTAAGGGGTCATGGCTACACCTTC.

The count of this clone is one. The chain employs TRBV6-1 and TRBJ2-7; D gene uncertain. The CDR3 sequence is 13 residues long. The germline V gene has CDR1 MNHNS and CDR2 SASEGT. V lost 6 bases and J lost 0, with 9 bases in between. CDR3 amino acids: CASSGQSSYEQYF. CDR3 nucleotides: TGTGCCAGCAGCGGTCAGAGCTCCTACGAGCAGTACTTC.

V usage is TRBV15 and J usage is TRBJ1-5; weak D call: TRBD1 (6 bases). The V end lost 10 bases, the J end lost 0 bases, and 13 bases lay between the germline ends. The length of the CDR3 is 14 residues. Per the germline V gene, CDR1 is LNHNV and CDR2 is YYDKDF (reference sequence). This CDR3 reads CAISDSYSNQPQHF. CDR3 DNA sequence: TGTGCCATCTCGGACAGCTATAGCAATCAGCCCCAGCATTTT.

The chain employs TRBV4-1 and TRBJ2-2; D is ambiguous. The germline V gene has CDR1 MGHRA and CDR2 YSYEKL. Between the trimmed V and J ends, which lost 11 bases and 5 bases, there was a span of 9 bases. This CDR3 is 11 amino acids long. CDR3 protein: CAAGETGELFF. The CDR3 nucleotides read TGCGCCGCAGGAGAAACCGGGGAGCTGTTTTTT.

This clone was counted between two and nine times. The chain is built from TRBV11-1 and TRBJ1-5; D call uncertain. The V gene lost 4 bases and the J gene lost 5 bases, with 12 bases spanning the gap. Germline values: CDR1 SGHAT, CDR2 FQDESV (reference sequence). The CDR3 length is 14 residues. Here the CDR3 reads CASSSGPRDQPQHF. CDR3 nucleotides: TGTGCCAGCAGCTCGGGCCCACGCGATCAGCCCCAGCATTTT.

The genes are TRBV10-2 and TRBJ2-7; possible D gene TRBD1, 5 bases. The CDR3 sequence is 14 residues long. CDR1 and CDR2 from the germline V gene are WSHSY and SAAADI. V was pared by 2 bases and J by 4 bases, with 12 bases between. The CDR3 region is CASSETVGQYEQYF. CDR3 nucleotides: TGCGCCAGCAGTGAGACGGTGGGGCAGTACGAGCAGTACTTC.

The J gene is TRBJ2-1, the V gene TRBV28; no definite D call. Between the trimmed V and J ends, which lost 6 bases and 4 bases, there was a span of 10 bases. The CDR3 totals 13 residues. The germline V gene encodes CDR1 MDHEN and CDR2 SYDVKM. The CDR3 loop reads CASSLRVYNEQFF. In nucleotides, the CDR3 is TGTGCCAGCAGCCTTAGGGTATACAATGAGCAGTTCTTC.

The chain recombines TRBV7-3 with TRBJ2-7, with TRBD1 as a possible D gene (6 bases). Germline V gene lookup returns CDR1 SGHTA and CDR2 FQGTGA. Trimming cost V 5 bases and J 3 bases, with 14 bases left between them. The CDR3 is made up of 14 amino acids. For the CDR3, the DNA is TGTGCCAGCAGCCCGGACAGTACTAGCTACGAGCAGTACTTC. Translating it yields CASSPDSTSYEQYF.

The rearrangement links TRBV4-1 to TRBJ1-4; D is possibly TRBD1 (5 bases). The V and J ends lost 0 bases and 3 bases respectively, with 11 bases between them. Germline V gene sequence: CDR1 MGHRA, CDR2 YSYEKL. The CDR3 has 16 residues. The CDR3 nucleotides read TGCGCCAGCAGCCAAGAGCCCGGGACTTCTAATGAAAAACTGTTTTTT. Its translation: CASSQEPGTSNEKLFF.

This rearrangement joins TRBV5-1 to TRBJ1-2, with TRBD1 identical over 9 bases. The V and J ends lost 4 bases and 6 bases, in that order; junction bases with no gene match: 7. Germline CDR1 and CDR2: SGHRS and YFSETQ. This CDR3 region has 14 residues. The CDR3 region is CASSPTGTGNGYTF. CDR3 nucleotides: TGCGCCAGCAGCCCGACTGGGACAGGGAATGGCTACACCTTC.

V is TRBV9 and J is TRBJ2-4; the match to TRBD1 covers 7 bases. The CDR3 runs 15 residues. After removal of 3 bases from V and 8 bases from J, the junction contained 11 bases not matched to a gene. Germline CDR1 and CDR2: SGDLS and YYNGEE. CDR3 sequence reads: CASSASTGSGDIQYF. CDR3 DNA sequence: TGTGCCAGCAGCGCCTCGACAGGGAGCGGCGACATTCAGTACTTC.

The chain carries TRBV5-1 and TRBJ2-2, with unresolved D. CDR3 length equals 14 residues. CDR1 SGHRS and CDR2 YFSETQ come from the germline V gene. V was cut by 4 bases and J by 0 bases, with 7 bases left in between. The CDR3 DNA reads TGCGCCAGCAGCATCGGGTCGAACACCGGGGAGCTGTTTTTT. This gives the protein CASSIGSNTGELFF.

This chain uses TRBV9 with TRBJ1-4; no clear D gene. CDR3 length: 15 residues. CDR1 is SGDLS and CDR2 is YYNGEE in the germline V gene. V gave up 4 bases and J gave up 8 bases, with 18 bases separating them. The CDR3 is CASSRTSRGGEKLFF. The CDR3 region has the DNA TGTGCCAGCAGCAGGACTTCCCGGGGTGGGGAAAAACTGTTTTTT.

This chain joins TRBV9 and TRBJ2-1, with 12 bases that match TRBD2. Germline lookup yields CDR1 SGDLS and CDR2 YYNGEE. The ends lost 3 bases at V and 5 bases at J; junction bases unmatched: 3. The CDR3 consists of 15 residues. DNA of the CDR3: TGTGCCAGCAGCGCGACTAGCGGGAGAAACAATGAGCAGTTCTTC. This sequence encodes CASSATSGRNNEQFF.

The chain is built from TRBV29-1 and TRBJ1-4, with D unresolved. Germline values: CDR1 SQVTM, CDR2 ANQGSEA. The ends were cut back, 4 bases at V and 4 bases at J, with 13 bases in the middle. This CDR3 contains 14 residues. CDR3 bases: TGCAGCGTTGCGGTCCCGCCCCTTAATGAAAAACTGTTTTTT. Its protein product is CSVAVPPLNEKLFF.